These 30 T cell receptor beta chains were all obtained from the same sample, sequenced in a study of T cells in Graves' hyperthyroidism and ophthalmopathy. The investigators amplified TCR beta CDR3 regions from RNA transcripts. TCR CDR3 underwent first-round RT-PCR with the HTBI primer set. A single record per CDR3 protein comes from TCRdb applying MiXCR to the multiplex PCR reads. The sample has about half a million distinct CDR3 sequences; around 20% are singletons. Sequencing was done on a sample of blood. These receptors were obtained from a man between 18 and 35 years old with Graves' hyperthyroidism.

This clonotype was picked up many times. This chain uses TRBV7-9 with TRBJ1-2; D ambiguous. Deletions cut 5 bases from V and 3 bases from J, with 13 bases between. The CDR3 has 14 amino acids. From germline, CDR1 is SEHNR and CDR2 FQNEAQ (reference sequence). The DNA of the CDR3 is TGTGCCAGCAGCCTCCCGGGCCCGGACTATGGCTACACCTTC. This codes for CASSLPGPDYGYTF.

The sample holds many counts of this clonotype. The V call is TRBV7-8, the J call TRBJ2-2; no clear D gene. V dropped 1 base and J dropped 6 bases, with 9 bases sitting between them. This CDR3 spans 14 amino acids. CDR1 and CDR2 (germline): SGHVS, FQNEAQ. The chain's CDR3 is CASSLVNSPGELFF. The DNA of the CDR3 is TGTGCCAGCAGCTTAGTAAACTCTCCCGGGGAGCTGTTTTTT.

This clonotype was counted at least ten times. The gene calls are TRBV28 and TRBJ1-2, with TRBD1 identical over 11 bases. The V gene end was trimmed by 5 bases and the J gene end by 7 bases; junction bases not matched to a gene: 6. The germline gives CDR1 MDHEN, CDR2 SYDVKM. The CDR3 sequence is 14 residues long. The CDR3 bases are TGTGCCAGCAGTCTAACCGGGACAGGGGGTGGCTACACCTTC. As protein: CASSLTGTGGGYTF.

In regard to this clonotype: A clone one base away is much larger, so this may be a read error. J is TRBJ2-7 and V is TRBV28, with 8 bases lining up with TRBD2. J lost 4 bases, V lost 7 bases, and 9 bases had no gene match. The CDR3 has 14 amino acids. CDR1 and CDR2 (germline): MDHEN, SYDVKM. In nucleotides, the CDR3 is TGTGCCAGCACAGCGGGGGACCCAGGGTACGAGCAGTACTTC. This gives the protein CASTAGDPGYEQYF.

This clonotype was found many times. The chain joins TRBV6-5 to TRBJ2-7; D might be TRBD1 (5 bases). Germline V lookup: CDR1 MNHEY, CDR2 SVGAGI. There are 13 residues in the CDR3. Trimming shortened V by 2 bases and J by 4 bases, and 9 bases separated the two germline ends. The chain's CDR3 is CASSYKGWYEQYF. The CDR3 DNA reads TGTGCCAGCAGTTACAAGGGGTGGTACGAGCAGTACTTC.

This clonotype was found many times. The chain carries TRBV18 and TRBJ2-5, with D perhaps given as TRBD1 or TRBD2 (5 bases each). The length of the CDR3 is 13 residues. Per the germline V gene, CDR1 is KGHSH and CDR2 is LQKENI. V was cut by 8 bases and J by 5 bases, with 15 bases left in between. CDR3 nucleotides: TGTGCCAGCAGTCCTGGGGGTCGCGAGACCCAGTACTTC. This codes for CASSPGGRETQYF.

This clonotype was observed at least ten times. The rearrangement links TRBV20-1 to TRBJ2-7; 11 bases are a match to TRBD1. Per germline, CDR1 DFQATT and CDR2 SNEGSKA (reference sequence). Trimming at V came to 4 bases and at J to 3 bases, leaving 8 bases not matched to a gene. The CDR3 loop spans 15 amino acids. The CDR3 DNA sequence: TGCAGTGCTACTACTACCGGGACAGGGGGCTACGAGCAGTACTTC. It yields the protein CSATTTGTGGYEQYF.

This clonotype was recorded at least ten times. V usage is TRBV28 and J usage is TRBJ1-1, with unresolved D. Germline V gene sequence: CDR1 MDHEN, CDR2 SYDVKM. The V end was cut by 7 bases, the J end by 0 bases, with 12 bases between. This CDR3 has 14 residues. The CDR3, as DNA: TGTGCCAGCAAGCACGGCTACTTGAACACTGAAGCTTTCTTT. Amino acids: CASKHGYLNTEAFF. Using reference TRBV28 and TRBJ1-1 for the parts outside the CDR3, the full variable domain is DVKVTQSSRYLVKRTGEKVFLECVQDMDHENMFWYRQDPGLGLRLIYFSYDVKMKEKGDIPEGYSVSREKKERFSLILESASTNQTSMYLCASKHGYLNTEAFFGQGTRLTVV.

In this sample, this clonotype turned up many times. The junction departs from the called germline gene at one end, perhaps through a read error. The rearrangement joins TRBV7-2 to TRBJ2-2; D ambiguous. The germline V gene has CDR1 SGHTA and CDR2 FQGNSA. The CDR3 is 14 residues long. CDR3 region: CASSAGVNTEELFF. The DNA for the CDR3 is TGTGCCAGCAGCGCCGGCGTGAACACCGAGGAGCTGTTTTTT.

The chain has TRBV12-3 or TRBV12-4 and TRBJ1-2; D uncertain. Trimming stripped 11 bases from V and 8 bases from J, with 15 bases between. The CDR3 is 11 residues long. CDR3 region: CAAGTSGGYTF. Here the CDR3 DNA reads TGTGCCGCAGGAACTTCCGGAGGCTACACCTTC.

The rearrangement joins TRBV3-1 to TRBJ1-1; the match to TRBD1 covers 8 bases. The CDR3 runs 20 residues. The V segment lost 4 bases and the J segment 0 bases; nucleotides outside the gene matches: 19. Germline CDR1 and CDR2: LGHDT and YNNKEL (reference sequence). The CDR3 loop reads CASSPHSDRGFSFMNTEAFF. The DNA for the CDR3 is TGTGCCAGCAGCCCACATTCCGACAGGGGTTTTTCCTTCATGAACACTGAAGCTTTCTTT.

This clonotype has a count of ten or more. The chain employs TRBV6-2 or TRBV6-3 and TRBJ2-1, with D perhaps matching TRBD1 (6 bases). Looked up from germline, CDR1 is MNHEY and CDR2 is SVGEGT. V was cut by 1 base and J by 5 bases, with 9 bases left in between. The CDR3 is made up of 14 amino acids. The CDR3 protein is CASSYFGQNNEQFF. Written as DNA, the CDR3 is TGTGCCAGCAGTTACTTTGGACAGAACAATGAGCAGTTCTTC.

The sample holds a few counts of this clonotype. The chain is built from TRBV27 and TRBJ2-7; 8 bases match TRBD1. This CDR3 region has 14 residues. CDR1 MNHEY and CDR2 SMNVEV come from the germline V gene (reference sequence). Trimming removed 5 bases from V and 8 bases from J; junction bases left unmatched: 11. The DNA of the CDR3 is TGTGCCAGCAGTAATGGACAGGGAACCTTAAAGCAGTACTTC. Translation: CASSNGQGTLKQYF.

This clonotype has ten or more counts. The V and J genes are TRBV12-5 and TRBJ1-1; weak D call: TRBD1 (5 bases). Germline V CDR1 and CDR2: LGHNT, FRNRAP. The CDR3 sequence is 12 residues long. V was pared by 6 bases and J by 9 bases, with 14 bases between. CDR3 residues: CASGPGTGKAFF. DNA of the CDR3: TGTGCTAGTGGGCCCGGGACCGGTAAAGCTTTCTTT.

Comment on this clonotype: This may arise from a read error, as a much more abundant clone is one base away. Because it lacks the conserved phenylalanine or tryptophan at the end, this CDR3 is likely a read error. The rearrangement joins TRBV5-1 to TRBJ1-1; 9 nucleotides line up with TRBD1. Germline V gene lookup returns CDR1 SGHRS and CDR2 YFSETQ. The CDR3 length is 14 residues. The junction had 7 bases not matched to a gene; V was cut back by 4 bases and J by 6 bases. CDR3 sequence reads: CASSQQQGAAEAFL. Written as DNA, the CDR3 is TGCGCCAGCAGCCAACAACAGGGGGCAGCTGAAGCTTTCTTG.

Comment on this clonotype: At one boundary the junction diverges from the germline segment, which might be a read error. This CDR3 is CAGSPITSGRSYEQYF. DNA of the CDR3: TGTGCCGGCAGTCCCATAACTAGCGGGAGGTCCTACGAGCAGTACTTC. This sequence joins TRBV27 and TRBJ2-7; 12 bases line up with TRBD2. The germline CDR1 and CDR2 sequences are MNHEY and SMNVEV (reference sequence). There are 16 residues in the CDR3.

This clonotype was picked up many times. The genes are TRBV6-5 and TRBJ2-7, with D perhaps TRBD1 (6 bases). There are 16 residues in the CDR3. Germline loops: CDR1 MNHEY, CDR2 SVGAGI. Trimming stripped 5 bases from V and 5 bases from J, with 22 bases between. CDR3 bases: TGTGCCAGCAGTAACTTATCGGGACACCCGGCGGACGAGCAGTACTTC. Amino acid sequence: CASSNLSGHPADEQYF.

This clonotype has at least ten counts. CDR3 bases: TGTGCCAGCAGTTACTCACAGAGTAACTACGAGCAGTACTTC. The encoded protein is CASSYSQSNYEQYF. V is TRBV6-5 and J is TRBJ2-7; D not certain. Between the trimmed V and J ends, which lost 0 bases and 3 bases, there was a span of 9 bases. The CDR3 length is 14 residues. The germline CDR1 and CDR2 sequences are MNHEY and SVGAGI.

This clonotype has a count of ten or more. The J gene is TRBJ2-2, the V gene TRBV7-8; a weak D match, TRBD2 (7 bases). This CDR3 region has 17 residues. The V end lost 3 bases, the J end lost 3 bases, and 17 bases lay between the germline ends. The germline CDR1 and CDR2 sequences are SGHVS and FQNEAQ. This CDR3 reads CASSLGRGAGDTGELFF. The CDR3 bases are TGTGCCAGCAGCTTGGGCCGGGGGGCAGGGGACACCGGGGAGCTGTTTTTT.

The table lists this clonotype with many counts. This chain links TRBV11-2 with TRBJ2-7, with D possibly being TRBD1 (5 bases). CDR1 and CDR2 from the germline V gene are SGHAT and FQNNGV. Trimming left V 0 bases short and J 7 bases short, with 7 bases between. The CDR3 is made up of 12 amino acids. CDR3 sequence reads: CASSLDDSEQYF. The DNA of the CDR3 is TGTGCCAGCAGCTTAGACGACAGTGAGCAGTACTTC.

The chain combines TRBV6-1 with TRBJ1-5, with D tentatively TRBD1 (5 bases). The CDR3 runs to 18 residues. The germline V and J ends were trimmed by 2 bases and 0 bases, with 17 bases remaining between them. The germline gives CDR1 MNHNS, CDR2 SASEGT. CDR3 sequence (DNA): TGTGCCAGCAGTGAAAGGCCCAGGGATCTTGGTAGCAATCAGCCCCAGCATTTT. Its protein product is CASSERPRDLGSNQPQHF.

The rearrangement links TRBV4-1 to TRBJ2-7; 9 nucleotides agree with TRBD1. The CDR3 is made up of 16 amino acids. Unmatched junction bases numbered 6, after V lost 0 bases and J lost 3 bases. Germline loops: CDR1 MGHRA, CDR2 YSYEKL. The CDR3 is CASSQEVGQGFYEQYF. Written as DNA, the CDR3 is TGCGCCAGCAGCCAAGAGGTTGGACAGGGGTTCTACGAGCAGTACTTC.

This clonotype appeared many times. The V call is TRBV4-1, the J call TRBJ1-2; D unclear. The CDR3 sequence is 15 residues long. V lost 1 base and J 3 bases, leaving 12 bases between the germline ends. Germline assignment: CDR1 MGHRA and CDR2 YSYEKL. The CDR3 loop reads CASSQGRRRDYGYTF. CDR3 sequence (DNA): TGCGCCAGCAGCCAAGGTCGTCGGAGGGACTATGGCTACACCTTC.

Written as DNA, the CDR3 is TGTGCCAGCTCACCGAACCCTATAGGACCGATCACTGAAGCTTTCTTT. Protein: CASSPNPIGPITEAFF. This chain joins TRBV18 and TRBJ1-1, with D uncertain. This CDR3 spans 16 amino acids. Trimming took off 3 bases at V and 4 bases at J, with 18 bases between the two ends. Germline loops: CDR1 KGHSH, CDR2 LQKENI. Full variable domain (missing parts from reference TRBV18 and TRBJ1-1): NAGVMQNPRHLVRRRGQEARLRCSPMKGHSHVYWYRQLPEEGLKFMVYLQKENIIDESGMPKERFSAEFPKEGPSILRIQQVVRGDSAAYFCASSPNPIGPITEAFFGQGTRLTVV.

This clonotype was found once. The DNA of the CDR3 is TGCAGTGCTACCCCTCCAGGGGGCTACACCTTC. This translates into CSATPPGGYTF. This sequence joins TRBV20-1 and TRBJ1-2, with a tentative D call TRBD1 (5 bases). The V end was cut by 4 bases, the J end by 8 bases, with 11 bases between. The CDR3 sequence is 11 residues long. In germline, CDR1 is DFQATT, CDR2 SNEGSKA (reference sequence).

This clonotype has a count of ten or more. The V and J genes are TRBV12-3 or TRBV12-4 and TRBJ1-3, with D unresolved. V lost 3 bases and J 2 bases, leaving 8 bases between the germline ends. This CDR3 is built from 14 residues. CDR3 amino acids: CASSFVSAGNTIYF. The CDR3 nucleotides read TGTGCCAGCAGTTTTGTTAGCGCTGGAAACACCATATATTTT.

This clonotype has just a few counts. The chain employs TRBV20-1 and TRBJ1-6; 9 bases map to TRBD1. CDR1 DFQATT and CDR2 SNEGSKA come from the germline V gene (reference sequence). This CDR3 has 12 residues. V lost 6 bases to trimming and J lost 8 bases; unmatched junction nucleotides: 2. CDR3 sequence: CSAGDRDSPLHF. The CDR3 DNA reads TGCAGTGCAGGGGACAGGGATTCACCCCTCCACTTT.

This clonotype has just a few counts. The CDR3 DNA is TGTGCCAGCATCCGGGCCTACTATGGCTACACCTTC. It is translated as CASIRAYYGYTF. V usage is TRBV12-3 or TRBV12-4 and J usage is TRBJ1-2; D uncertain. The V end was cut by 7 bases, the J end by 3 bases, with 9 bases between. CDR3 length: 12 residues.

The table lists this clonotype with many counts. The chain employs TRBV30 and TRBJ2-5; perhaps TRBD2 as D (5 bases). This CDR3 is built from 14 residues. With 4 bases removed from V and 5 bases from J, the gap between germline ends came to 17 bases. Germline values: CDR1 GTSNPN, CDR2 SVGIG (reference sequence). The CDR3 reads CAWIGNSGGETQYF. The CDR3 nucleotides read TGTGCCTGGATAGGGAACTCAGGCGGGGAGACCCAGTACTTC.

V gene TRBV2 combines with J gene TRBJ1-4; D possibly corresponds to TRBD1 (5 bases). Trimming took off 8 bases at V and 4 bases at J, with 17 bases between the two ends. Per the germline V gene, CDR1 is SNHLY and CDR2 is FYNNEI. The CDR3 has 15 residues. The CDR3 region is CASWGVETLNEKLFF. As DNA, the CDR3 is TGTGCCAGCTGGGGGGTAGAGACACTTAATGAAAAACTGTTTTTT.